These 5 T cell receptor beta chains originate from one sample sequenced in a study of post-analysis software for immune sequencing data. General study findings and limits: Patients used a few TRBV segments, including TRBV5-6, TRBV5-1 and TRBV20-1, more often than controls.

The library was made from cDNA and included unique molecular identifiers. TCRdb independently ran MiXCR on the PCR reads; one entry per CDR3 protein. The table has 800,000 to 950,000 distinct CDR3 sequences, about 57% seen once; the top ten hold roughly 4.4%. Their antigen targets remain unknown. The sequenced sample consisted of blood. These receptors were obtained from a girl aged 10-17 years with multiple sclerosis.

V gene TRBV18 combines with J gene TRBJ2-1; 7 bases are a match to TRBD1. The ends lost 3 bases at V and 4 bases at J; junction bases unmatched: 6. The CDR3 has 15 residues. Germline assignment: CDR1 KGHSH and CDR2 LQKENI. CDR3: CASSPTGTVYNEQFF. The DNA for the CDR3 is TGTGCCAGCTCACCGACCGGGACAGTGTACAATGAGCAGTTCTTC.

Turning to this clonotype: A read error may account for a junction end that differs from germline. The CDR3 protein is CASSVAGTVQFF. CDR3 nucleotide sequence: TGTGCCAGCAGTGTAGCGGGAACTGTGCAGTTCTTC. The chain is built from TRBV12-3 or TRBV12-4 and TRBJ2-1, with 8 positions matching TRBD2. This CDR3 is built from 12 residues.

V gene TRBV5-1 combines with J gene TRBJ1-5; tentatively, D is TRBD1 (5 bases). The germline gives CDR1 SGHRS, CDR2 YFSETQ. The CDR3 spans 15 residues. V shed 1 base and J shed 3 bases, with 11 bases lying between them. The CDR3 DNA sequence: TGCGCCAGCAGCTTGAGTGGGGGTCCCAATCAGCCCCAGCATTTT. Translated: CASSLSGGPNQPQHF. The full variable domain, its missing parts supplied by reference TRBV5-1 and TRBJ1-5, is KAGVTQTPRYLIKTRGQQVTLSCSPISGHRSVSWYQQTPGQGLQFLFEYFSETQRNKGNFPGRFSGRQFSNSRSEMNVSTLELGDSALYLCASSLSGGPNQPQHFGDGTRLSIL.

Concerning this clonotype: The junction shows a germline mismatch at one end, possibly a read error. The chain carries TRBV20-1 and TRBJ2-7, with D hard to call. This CDR3 region has 15 residues. Germline CDR1 and CDR2: DFQATT and SNEGSKA (reference sequence). The CDR3 sequence: CSARDLGPNSCEQYF. The CDR3 DNA reads TGCAGTGCTAGAGATCTTGGGCCGAACTCCTGCGAGCAGTACTTC.

The chain combines TRBV7-9 with TRBJ2-3; TRBD2 agrees at 8 bases. Losses at the gene ends were 5 bases for V and 4 bases for J; bases not matched to a gene: 11. The CDR3 has 16 amino acids. Germline V lookup: CDR1 SEHNR, CDR2 FQNEAQ (reference sequence). CDR3 nucleotides: TGTGCCAGCAGCCTCGGGGGGGCCAGGAGTGCAGATACGCAGTATTTT. Its translation is CASSLGGARSADTQYF.